The present entry profiles one T cell receptor beta chain with its context. The antigen remains unidentified. Use of 60 Vbeta and 13 Jbeta primers characterized the PCR. Produced via immunoSEQ multiplex PCR; TCRdb's table is partial and in-frame only. The sample shows some 180,000 clones, approximately 82% of them seen only once. This entry belongs to a study of cytomegalovirus exposure and HLA in healthy donors. The study's findings and limits: Association of a missense DCLRE1C variant with TCR beta V- and J-gene trimming was reported in a later analysis. Follow-up analysis found HLA locus-dependent TCR association rates, highest for DRB1 and lowest for HLA-C. A later analysis reported that several of the most significant clusters appeared to be linked to common viral pathogens, among them Epstein-Barr virus.

The CDR3 runs 16 residues. CDR1 SGHNT and CDR2 YYREEE come from the germline V gene (reference sequence). Trimming cost V 0 bases and J 5 bases; bases outside gene matches: 6. The clonotype originates from a girl aged 2 to 9 in good health and CMV-seropositive. This rearrangement joins TRBV5-4 to TRBJ2-1; 9 bases are shared with TRBD2. The material sequenced was PBMCs. The CDR3: CASSLVRTSANNEQFF. CDR3 sequence (DNA): TGTGCCAGCAGCTTGGTTCGGACTAGCGCCAACAATGAGCAGTTCTTC.